The clone carrying this TCR beta chain was detected many times. What it binds is unknown. The data originate from a study of T cells in Graves' hyperthyroidism and ophthalmopathy. The CDR3 is 13 residues long. V was shortened by 5 bases and J by 2 bases, with 9 bases between the two germline ends. The germline V gene encodes CDR1 SNHLY and CDR2 FYNNEI. General study points: Stable hyperthyroidism and ophthalmopathy were separated using 13 V-J signatures.

Regions amplified from RNA transcripts were the TCR beta CDR3 regions. Primed by the HTBI set, a first-round RT-PCR was run on the TCR CDR3. TCRdb passed the multiplex PCR reads through MiXCR, listing each CDR3 protein once. The table lists under 400,000 distinct CDR3 sequences, approximately 22% of them singletons. This receptor was obtained from a woman aged 50 to 60 with Graves' hyperthyroidism. Sequencing was done on a sample of blood. The V gene is TRBV2, the J gene TRBJ2-5; D is possibly TRBD2 (7 bases). The CDR3 here is CASSRGAQETQYF. Here the CDR3 DNA reads TGTGCCAGCAGTCGGGGGGCACAAGAGACCCAGTACTTC.